This T cell receptor beta chain is drawn from a study of identical twins. One entry per CDR3 protein results from TCRdb running MiXCR on the 5' RACE reads. The sample lists about 190,000 distinct CDR3 sequences; around a sixth were seen once. This clonotype was seen more than once but under ten times. The same sample was also used in a study of T cells expressing NK-cell markers.

The TCR comes from a woman between 18 and 29 years old in good health. The sequenced material came from CD8+ T cells sorted from blood.

CDR3 sequence reads: CASSPISAWDSYEQYF. For the CDR3, the DNA is TGCGCCAGCAGCCCTATTTCCGCCTGGGATTCCTACGAGCAGTACTTC. This sequence joins TRBV5-1 and TRBJ2-7; no clear D gene. The CDR3 is 16 residues long. Germline loops: CDR1 SGHRS, CDR2 YFSETQ. V shed 4 bases and J shed 1 base, with 18 bases lying between them.